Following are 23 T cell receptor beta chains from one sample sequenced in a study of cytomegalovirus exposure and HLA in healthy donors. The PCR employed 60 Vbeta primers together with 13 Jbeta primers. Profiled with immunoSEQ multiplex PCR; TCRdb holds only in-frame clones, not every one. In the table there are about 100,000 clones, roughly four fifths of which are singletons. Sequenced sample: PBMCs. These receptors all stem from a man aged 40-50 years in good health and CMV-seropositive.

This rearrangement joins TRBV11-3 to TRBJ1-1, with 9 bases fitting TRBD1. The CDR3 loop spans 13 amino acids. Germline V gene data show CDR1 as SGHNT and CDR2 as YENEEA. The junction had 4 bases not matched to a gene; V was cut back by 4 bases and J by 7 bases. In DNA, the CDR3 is TGTGCCAGCAGCTCCGGGACAGGGTTTGAAGCTTTCTTT. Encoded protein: CASSSGTGFEAFF.

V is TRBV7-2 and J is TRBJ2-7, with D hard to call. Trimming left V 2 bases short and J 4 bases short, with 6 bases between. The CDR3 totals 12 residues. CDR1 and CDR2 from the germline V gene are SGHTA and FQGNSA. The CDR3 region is CASSLTGYEQYF. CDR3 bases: TGTGCCAGCAGCTTAACCGGGTACGAGCAGTACTTC.

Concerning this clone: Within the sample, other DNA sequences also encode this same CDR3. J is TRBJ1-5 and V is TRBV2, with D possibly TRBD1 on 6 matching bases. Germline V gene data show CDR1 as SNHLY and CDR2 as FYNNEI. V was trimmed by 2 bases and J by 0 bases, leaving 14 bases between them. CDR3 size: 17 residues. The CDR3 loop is CASSESWGLSSNQPQHF. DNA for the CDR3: TGTGCCAGCAGTGAATCTTGGGGGCTAAGTAGCAATCAGCCCCAGCATTTT.

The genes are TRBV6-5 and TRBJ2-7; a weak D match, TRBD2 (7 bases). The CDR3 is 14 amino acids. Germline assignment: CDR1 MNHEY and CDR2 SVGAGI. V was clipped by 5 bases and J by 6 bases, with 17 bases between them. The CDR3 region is CASSLRGGIVEQYF. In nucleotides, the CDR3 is TGTGCCAGCAGTCTGAGGGGGGGGATCGTCGAGCAGTACTTC.

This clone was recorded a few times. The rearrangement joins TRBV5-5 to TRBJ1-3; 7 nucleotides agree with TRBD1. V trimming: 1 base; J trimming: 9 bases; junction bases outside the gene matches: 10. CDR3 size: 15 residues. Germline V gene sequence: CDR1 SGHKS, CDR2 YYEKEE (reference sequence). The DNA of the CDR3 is TGTGCCAGCAGCTTGCCAGGGGGTGGCTTAGCCACCATATATTTT. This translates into CASSLPGGGLATIYF.

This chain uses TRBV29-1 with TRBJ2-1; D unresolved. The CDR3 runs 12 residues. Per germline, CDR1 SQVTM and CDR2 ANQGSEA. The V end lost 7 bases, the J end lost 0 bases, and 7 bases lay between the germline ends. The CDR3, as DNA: TGCAGCGGGGCCAGCTCCTACAATGAGCAGTTCTTC. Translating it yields CSGASSYNEQFF.

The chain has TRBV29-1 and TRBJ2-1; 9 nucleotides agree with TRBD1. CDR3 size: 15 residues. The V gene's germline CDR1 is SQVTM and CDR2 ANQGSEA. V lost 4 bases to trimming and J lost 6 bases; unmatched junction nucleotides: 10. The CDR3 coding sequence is TGCAGCGTTGGCCCGGGACAGGGAATACGCAATGAGCAGTTCTTC. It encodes CSVGPGQGIRNEQFF.

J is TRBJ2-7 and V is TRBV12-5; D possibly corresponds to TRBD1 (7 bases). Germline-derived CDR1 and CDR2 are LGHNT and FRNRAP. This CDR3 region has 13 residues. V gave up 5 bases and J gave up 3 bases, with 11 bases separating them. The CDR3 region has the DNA TGTGCTAGTGGTGCGGGACAGATCTACGAGCAGTACTTC. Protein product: CASGAGQIYEQYF.

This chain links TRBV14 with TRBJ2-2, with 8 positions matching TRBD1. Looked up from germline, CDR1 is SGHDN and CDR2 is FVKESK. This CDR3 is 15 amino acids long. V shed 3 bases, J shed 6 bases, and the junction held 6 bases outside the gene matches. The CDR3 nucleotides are TGTGCCAGCAGCCAGTGGACAGGGAATCCCGGGGAGCTGTTTTTT. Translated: CASSQWTGNPGELFF.

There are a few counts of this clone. The CDR3 DNA reads TGCGCCAGCAGTTACGGGAGTCCCGGGGAGCTGTTTTTT. It codes for CASSYGSPGELFF. The chain employs TRBV10-1 and TRBJ2-2; D might be TRBD2 (6 bases). The CDR3 is 13 residues long. Germline CDR1 reads WNHNN; CDR2 reads SYGVQD (reference sequence). V lost 5 bases and J lost 6, with 10 bases in between.

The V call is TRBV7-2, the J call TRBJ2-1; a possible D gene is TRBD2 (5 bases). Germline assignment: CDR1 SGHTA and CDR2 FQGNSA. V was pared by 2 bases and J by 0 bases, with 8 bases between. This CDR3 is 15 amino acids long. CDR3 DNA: TGTGCCAGCAGCTTAAGGAGGTACTCCTACAATGAGCAGTTCTTC. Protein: CASSLRRYSYNEQFF.

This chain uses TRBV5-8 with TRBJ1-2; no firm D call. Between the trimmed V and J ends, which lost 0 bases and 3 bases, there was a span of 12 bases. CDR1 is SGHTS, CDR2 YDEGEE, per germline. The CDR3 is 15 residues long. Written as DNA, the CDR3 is TGTGCCAGCAGCTTGGGCGTGGGCAGGTACTATGGCTACACCTTC. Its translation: CASSLGVGRYYGYTF.

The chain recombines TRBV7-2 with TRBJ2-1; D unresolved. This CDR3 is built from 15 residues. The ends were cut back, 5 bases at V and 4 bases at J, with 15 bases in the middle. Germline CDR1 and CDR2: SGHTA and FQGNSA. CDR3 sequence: CASSPAGTYYNEQFF. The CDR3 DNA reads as TGTGCCAGCAGCCCCGCCGGTACGTATTACAATGAGCAGTTCTTC.

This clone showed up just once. CDR3 nucleotides: TGTGCCAGCTCCCCCAGGGGAAGGACTGAAGCTTTCTTT. Translation: CASSPRGRTEAFF. The V gene is TRBV18, the J gene TRBJ1-1; possible D gene TRBD1, 6 bases. This CDR3 spans 13 amino acids. Germline CDR1 is KGHSH and CDR2 is LQKENI. V was clipped by 6 bases and J by 5 bases, with 13 bases between them.

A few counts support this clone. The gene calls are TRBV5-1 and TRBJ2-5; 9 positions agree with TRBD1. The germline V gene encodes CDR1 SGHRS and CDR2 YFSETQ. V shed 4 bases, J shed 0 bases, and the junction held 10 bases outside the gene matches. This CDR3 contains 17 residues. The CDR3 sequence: CASSHHQGQGYQETQYF. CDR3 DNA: TGCGCCAGCAGCCACCACCAAGGACAGGGGTACCAAGAGACCCAGTACTTC.

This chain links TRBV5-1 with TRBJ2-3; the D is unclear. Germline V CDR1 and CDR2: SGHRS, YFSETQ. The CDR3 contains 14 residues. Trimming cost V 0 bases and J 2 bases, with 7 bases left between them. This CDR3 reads CASSLAQNTDTQYF. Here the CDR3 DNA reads TGCGCCAGCAGCTTGGCCCAGAACACAGATACGCAGTATTTT.

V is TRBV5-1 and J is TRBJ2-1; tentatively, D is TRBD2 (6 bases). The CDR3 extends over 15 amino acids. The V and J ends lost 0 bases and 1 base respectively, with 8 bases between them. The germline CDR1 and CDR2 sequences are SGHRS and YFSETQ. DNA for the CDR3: TGCGCCAGCAGCTTGGACGGGACTTCCTACAATGAGCAGTTCTTC. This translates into CASSLDGTSYNEQFF.

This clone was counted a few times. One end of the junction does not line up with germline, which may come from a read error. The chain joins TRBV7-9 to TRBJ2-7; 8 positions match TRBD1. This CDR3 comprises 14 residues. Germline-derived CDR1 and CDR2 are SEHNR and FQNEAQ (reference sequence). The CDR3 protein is CSSSHWDRNYEQYF. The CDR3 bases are TGTTCCAGCAGCCACTGGGACAGGAACTACGAGCAGTACTTC.

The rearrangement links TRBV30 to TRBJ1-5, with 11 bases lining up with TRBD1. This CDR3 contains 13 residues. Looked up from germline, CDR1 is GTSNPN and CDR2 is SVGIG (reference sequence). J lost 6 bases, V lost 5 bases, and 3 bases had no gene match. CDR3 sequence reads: CAWSDRGLQPQHF. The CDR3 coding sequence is TGTGCCTGGTCGGACAGGGGGCTTCAGCCCCAGCATTTT.

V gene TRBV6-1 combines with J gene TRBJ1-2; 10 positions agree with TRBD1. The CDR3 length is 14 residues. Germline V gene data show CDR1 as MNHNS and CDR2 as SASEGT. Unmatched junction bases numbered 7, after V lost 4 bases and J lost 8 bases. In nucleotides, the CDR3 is TGTGCCAGCAGTGGGTGGGACAGGGGACGGGGCTACACCTTC. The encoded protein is CASSGWDRGRGYTF.

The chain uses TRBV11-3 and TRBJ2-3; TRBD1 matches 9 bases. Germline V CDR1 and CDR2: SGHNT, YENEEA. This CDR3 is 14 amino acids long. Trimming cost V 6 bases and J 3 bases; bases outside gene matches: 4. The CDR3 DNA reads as TGTGCCAGCAGTTTCGGACAGGGGACAGATACGCAGTATTTT. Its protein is CASSFGQGTDTQYF.

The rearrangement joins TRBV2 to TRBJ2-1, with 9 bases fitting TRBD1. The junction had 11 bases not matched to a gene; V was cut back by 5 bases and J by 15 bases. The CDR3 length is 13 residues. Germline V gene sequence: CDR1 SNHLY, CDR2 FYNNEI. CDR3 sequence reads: CASSMGQGSRAFF. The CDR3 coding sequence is TGTGCCAGCAGTATGGGACAGGGCTCTCGAGCGTTCTTC.

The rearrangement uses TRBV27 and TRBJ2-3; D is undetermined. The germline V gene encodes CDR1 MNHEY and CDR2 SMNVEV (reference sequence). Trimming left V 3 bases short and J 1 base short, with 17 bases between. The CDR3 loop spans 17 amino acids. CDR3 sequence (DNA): TGTGCCAGCAGTTTTCGACTGGCCGTGGCCGGCACAGATACGCAGTATTTT. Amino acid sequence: CASSFRLAVAGTDTQYF.